A single sample is the source of the 12 T cell receptor beta chains below, sequenced in a study of CD8+CD57+ T cells in acquired aplastic anemia. All sequencing subjects had displayed CD8+CD57+ cell expansion on flow cytometry. Genomic DNA was employed as the template in profiling TCR beta VDJ and CDR3. Each CDR3 protein is one row after TCRdb ran MiXCR on the reads. This table holds roughly 250,000 distinct CDR3 sequences, 82% found once. Sequencing used sorted CD4+, CD8+, or CD8+CD57+ T cells (not recorded which) from PBMCs. The receptor source for this set is a human donor with aplastic anemia.

A note on this clonotype: Mismatch with germline at one junction end may stem from a read error. The rearrangement links TRBV7-9 to TRBJ2-3; D is ambiguous. Germline values: CDR1 SEHNR, CDR2 FQNEAQ (reference sequence). The CDR3 runs 14 residues. The CDR3 coding sequence is TGTGCCAGCAGCTTTGCAAGAAGCCCCGATACCGAGGATTTT. Amino acid sequence: CASSFARSPDTEDF.

The chain uses TRBV9 and TRBJ1-1; D gene unclear. V lost 4 bases to trimming and J lost 12 bases, with 25 bases between them. Germline CDR1 is SGDLS and CDR2 is YYNGEE. The CDR3 is 15 residues long. The DNA of the CDR3 is TGTGCCAGCAGCTTGTTAGACCCAGATACGCAGGATTCTTTCTTT. Translated, it gives CASSLLDPDTQDSFF.

In regard to this clonotype: The junction departs from the called germline gene at one end, perhaps through a read error. This chain's CDR3 is CASSGTSYEQYF. CDR3 DNA: TGTGCCAGCAGTGGGACTAGCTACGAGCAGTACTTC. The chain couples TRBV10-3 to TRBJ2-7; TRBD2 matches at 8 bases. The CDR3 loop spans 12 amino acids. Per the germline V gene, CDR1 is ENHRY and CDR2 is SYGVKD.

For this clonotype: A junction boundary mismatches the germline segment, possibly from a read error. This sequence joins TRBV7-9 and TRBJ2-5; perhaps TRBD2 as D (6 bases). CDR1 and CDR2 from the germline V gene are SEHNR and FQNEAQ (reference sequence). The CDR3 contains 14 residues. This chain's CDR3 is CASSRAGSYGANVF. The CDR3 DNA follows: TGTGCCAGCAGCAGAGCGGGTAGCTACGGGGCCAACGTCTTC.

A remark on this clonotype: A junction boundary mismatches the germline segment, possibly from a read error. The rearrangement joins TRBV7-9 to TRBJ2-3; 7 bases fit TRBD2. The CDR3 extends over 14 amino acids. Germline assignment: CDR1 SEHNR and CDR2 FQNEAQ (reference sequence). CDR3 nucleotides: TGTGCCAGCAGCCCAGCGGGGCCTGCGTATGCGCGCTGTTTT. Its protein is CASSPAGPAYARCF.

For this clonotype: The conserved phenylalanine or tryptophan is not found at the CDR3 terminus, so this likely reflects a read error. It is unclear where the CDR3 begins or ends on the DNA, so no DNA is shown, and the CDR3 is as TCRdb lists it. The V call is TRBV7-8, the J call TRBJ2-3; TRBD1 is the table's D call, not checked against the DNA. The CDR3 has 12 amino acids, counting both end residues. Germline V gene lookup returns CDR1 SGHVS and CDR2 FQNEAQ. The CDR3 is CASSVGPDGTDL.

Concerning this clonotype itself: A much bigger clone sits one base away, suggesting this may be a read error. It is unclear where the CDR3 begins or ends on the DNA, so no DNA is shown, and the CDR3 is as TCRdb lists it. This chain connects TRBV7-8 to TRBJ2-3; TRBD1, the D gene given by the table, was not confirmed from the DNA. Germline V lookup: CDR1 SGHVS, CDR2 FQNEAQ. The CDR3 is 13 amino acids in total, end residues counted. This CDR3 is CASSFGQGAEKQF.

The CDR3: CASSLENSGRSDEQFF. The CDR3 region has the DNA TGTGCCAGCAGCTTGGAGAACAGCGGGCGGAGCGATGAGCAGTTCTTC. The chain employs TRBV7-6 and TRBJ2-1, with D perhaps matching TRBD2 (6 bases). The CDR3 has 16 amino acids. Germline CDR1 and CDR2: SGHVS and FNYEAQ. The V end was cut by 3 bases, the J end by 8 bases, with 20 bases between.

Concerning this clonotype: An end of the junction does not agree with germline; a read error may underlie this. This chain links TRBV9 with TRBJ2-3; no clear D. The CDR3 has 13 amino acids. Germline V gene data show CDR1 as SGDLS and CDR2 as YYNGEE. CDR3 amino acids: CASSDPSNTEAYF. In nucleotides, the CDR3 is TGTGCCAGCAGCGACCCCTCCAACACTGAAGCTTACTTT.

This clonotype has just one count. The chain recombines TRBV9 with TRBJ1-2; a possible D gene is TRBD1 (6 bases). CDR1 SGDLS and CDR2 YYNGEE come from the germline V gene. CDR3 size: 13 residues. Trimming shortened V by 4 bases and J by 14 bases, and 21 bases separated the two germline ends. This CDR3 is CASSLEGHSTYTF. CDR3 sequence (DNA): TGTGCCAGCAGCTTGGAGGGACATAGCACATATACCTTC.

On this clonotype: It is unclear where the CDR3 begins or ends on the DNA, so no DNA is shown, and the CDR3 is as TCRdb lists it. This chain connects TRBV7-7 to TRBJ2-5; the table's D call, TRBD1, has no DNA check behind it. The CDR3 extends over 15 residues, inclusive of both ends. The germline gives CDR1 SSHAT, CDR2 FNYEAQ (reference sequence). The chain's CDR3 is CAGLGGAETQYFGYF.

About this clonotype: In this CDR3 the conserved last residue, phenylalanine or tryptophan, is missing, so a read error is likely. It is unclear where the CDR3 begins or ends on the DNA, so no DNA is shown, and the CDR3 is as TCRdb lists it. The chain couples TRBV2 to TRBJ2-3; TRBD1, the table's D call, was not compared with the DNA. The length of the CDR3 is 15 amino acids, counting both ends. The germline V gene has CDR1 SNHLY and CDR2 FYNNEI. The CDR3 sequence is CASGDRGTNTQYFDP.